This TCR beta chain was sequenced during a study of Ad26.COV2.S vaccination and SARS-CoV-2 variants. Assay: immunoSEQ multiplex PCR; the TCRdb copy retains only in-frame clones and omits some. The table has about 350,000 clones, roughly 94% seen once. V was clipped by 5 bases and J by 3 bases, with 20 bases between them. From germline, CDR1 is SGHNT and CDR2 YYREEE (reference sequence). The length of the CDR3 is 16 residues. The TCR was taken from a human donor who had recovered from COVID-19. This chain links TRBV5-4 with TRBJ2-5; D is undetermined. The specimen comprised peripheral blood, sampled after recovery from COVID-19. CDR3 residues: CASSQSRAGSKETQYF. CDR3 in DNA: TGTGCCAGCAGTCAATCTCGGGCTGGTAGCAAAGAGACCCAGTACTTC.